This T cell receptor beta chain came from a study of blood T cell repertoires in COVID-19. As for the study in general: Italy, Spain and the United States were the sources of the convalescent and acute COVID-19 samples.

Produced via immunoSEQ multiplex PCR; TCRdb's table is partial and in-frame only. Among roughly 250,000 clones listed, under 95% were seen once. The cohort comprised adults aged roughly 18 to 95 years residing in about 25 US areas. The CDR3 extends over 16 amino acids. Germline CDR1 LNHNV, CDR2 YYDKDF (reference sequence). The junction had 4 bases not matched to a gene; V was cut back by 0 bases and J by 5 bases. The chain uses TRBV15 and TRBJ2-2, with 9 nucleotides matching TRBD2. Sequenced material: PBMCs or T cells enriched from blood (not recorded which). This receptor was obtained from a woman aged 18-35 years who had recovered from COVID-19. The CDR3 DNA reads TGTGCCACCAGCAGAGATCAGGGACTAGCAACCGGGGAGCTGTTTTTT. Translating gives CATSRDQGLATGELFF.